This T cell receptor beta chain was captured in a study of T-cell memory formation after mild COVID-19. Study-level background: The TCR clusters were mostly specific to one donor.

Researchers used 5'RACE with constant-segment primers to make TCR alpha and TCR beta cDNA libraries that carry sample barcodes and UMIs. MiXCR, applied by TCRdb to the 5' RACE reads, yields one record per CDR3 protein. This table has 92,000 or so distinct CDR3 sequences, around an eighth appearing once. Regarding the study as a whole: Some responding clones appeared in pre-infection memory, suggesting cross-reactive memory joined. CD4+ contracting clones were found mainly in CM and EM, and CD8+ ones in EMRA.

CDR1 and CDR2 (germline): SGDLS, YYNGEE. V dropped 0 bases and J dropped 0 bases, with 15 bases sitting between them. This CDR3 is 17 amino acids long. As regards this clonotype: Its antigen is still unknown.

The origin of this receptor is an adult woman who had mild COVID-19 (a few samples of this study predate the infection). Cell type and time point are not known. The sequencing input was PBMCs or a T cell subset sorted from them (not recorded which). The genes are TRBV9 and TRBJ1-1; the D gene is possibly TRBD1 (6 bases). CDR3 loop: CASSVDWGGFMNTEAFF. CDR3 DNA: TGTGCCAGCAGCGTAGATTGGGGGGGCTTCATGAACACTGAAGCTTTCTTT.